The rows below give T cell receptor beta chains drawn from one sample of a study of cytomegalovirus exposure and HLA in healthy donors. Some clones are missing from TCRdb's copy, which holds only in-frame ones; the method was immunoSEQ multiplex PCR. The sample has approximately 120,000 clones; about four fifths are singletons. Sequencing input: PBMCs. Source of these receptors: a woman aged 55-69 years in good health and CMV-seropositive. Both conserved end residues are trimmed from each CDR3. The order of the fields is J gene, V gene, CDR3 protein.

TRBJ1-2,TRBV5-6,ASKRRNYGYT
TRBJ1-1,TRBV5-8,ASSNQQGGGGTEAF
TRBJ1-2,TRBV10-3,AISGTGEGVDGYT
TRBJ2-7,TRBV7-9,SSSSTTGTSGGLSYEQY
TRBJ1-2,TRBV6-5,ASSWTGGGGYT
TRBJ1-4,TRBV28,ASSTEGAQGEKLF
TRBJ2-7,TRBV19,ASSSPGAYEQY
TRBJ2-3,TRBV30,AWTPDYSTDTQY
TRBJ2-3,TRBV21-1,ASSKAETDTQY
TRBJ1-3,TRBV5-4,ASSYGQMVGGNTIY
TRBJ1-2,TRBV6-5,ATHRTGGDGYT
TRBJ2-1,TRBV29-1,SVYGTGAPRPVNEQF
TRBJ1-2,TRBV19,ASSPDRINYGYT
TRBJ1-1,TRBV7-2,ASTLQGRAEAF
TRBJ1-6,TRBV28,ASRRQGPSYNSPLH
NA,TRBV6-5,ASYQGGTNYEQY
TRBJ1-1,TRBV30,AWIGGKAEAF
TRBJ2-1,TRBV30,AFAGGTYNEQF
TRBJ2-7,TRBV30,AWRPPFGAGGAHEQY
TRBJ2-5,TRBV27,ASSLSNLAGGVETQY
TRBJ2-5,TRBV7-2,ASRRTSGETQY
TRBJ1-1,TRBV5-5,ASSSSGETEAF
TRBJ1-2,TRBV7-2,ASSSHPQGVYGYT
TRBJ1-1,TRBV7-9,ASSHGQGNTEAF
TRBJ1-5,TRBV18,ASSPGRENSNQPQH
TRBJ1-6,TRBV5-1,ASSLTGDGSPLH
TRBJ2-5,TRBV30,ASRGYETQY
TRBJ1-1,TRBV21-1,ASQAKDRGRRGWSEAF
TRBJ1-4,TRBV6-1,ASSSGQPNEKLF
TRBJ2-3,TRBV29-1,SVESSGTDTQY
TRBJ1-1,TRBV7-8,ASRWDRGQGEAF
TRBJ2-7,TRBV27,ASSLEGPDYEQY
TRBJ1-5,TRBV27,ASSSLPTSNQPQH
TRBJ1-3,TRBV6-5,ASSYSVAGVGNTIY
TRBJ2-2,TRBV9,ASSVEAEGAGELF
TRBJ2-5,TRBV27,ASSLLGGPYQETQY
TRBJ1-2,TRBV7-2,ASSSRTGDGYT
TRBJ2-7,TRBV6-1,ASSERLAGGPKPEQY
TRBJ1-6,TRBV6-4,ASTRDSYNSPLH
TRBJ1-3,TRBV18,ASSPRNGLNSGNTIY
TRBJ2-7,TRBV4-1,ASSQDYIYEQY
TRBJ2-2,TRBV7-9,ASSYDIGRGTGELF
TRBJ2-1,TRBV7-2,ASSLELSYNEQF
TRBJ2-3,TRBV6-1,ASSELYTQY
TRBJ2-7,TRBV7-2,ASSPGLASSYEQY
TRBJ2-1,TRBV30,AWSKLGAQEF
TRBJ2-3,TRBV18,ASSPIAGSDTQY
TRBJ2-3,TRBV5-1,ASSIGLAETTDTQY